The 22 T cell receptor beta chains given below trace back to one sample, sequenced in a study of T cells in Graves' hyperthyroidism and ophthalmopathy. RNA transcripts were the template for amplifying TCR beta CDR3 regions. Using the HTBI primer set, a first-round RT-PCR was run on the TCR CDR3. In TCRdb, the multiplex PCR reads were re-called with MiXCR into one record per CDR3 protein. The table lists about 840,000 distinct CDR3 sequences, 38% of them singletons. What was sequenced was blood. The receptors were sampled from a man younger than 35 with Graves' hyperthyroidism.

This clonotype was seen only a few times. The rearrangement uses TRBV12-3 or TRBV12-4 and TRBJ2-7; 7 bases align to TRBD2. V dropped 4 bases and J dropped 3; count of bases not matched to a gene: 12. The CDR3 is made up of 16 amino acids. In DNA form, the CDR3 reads TGTGCCAGCAGTTCCCCCGGGCCTAGCGGCGACTACGAGCAGTACTTC. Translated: CASSSPGPSGDYEQYF.

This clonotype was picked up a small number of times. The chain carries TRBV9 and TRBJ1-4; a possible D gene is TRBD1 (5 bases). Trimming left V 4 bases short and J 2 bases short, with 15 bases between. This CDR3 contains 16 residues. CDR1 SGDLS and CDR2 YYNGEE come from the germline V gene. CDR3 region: CASSYPGRGTNEKLFF. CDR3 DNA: TGTGCCAGCAGCTACCCGGGTCGGGGGACTAATGAAAAACTGTTTTTT.

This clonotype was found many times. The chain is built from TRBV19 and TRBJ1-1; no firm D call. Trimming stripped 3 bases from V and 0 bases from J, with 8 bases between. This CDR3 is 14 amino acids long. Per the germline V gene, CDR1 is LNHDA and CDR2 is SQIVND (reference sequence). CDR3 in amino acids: CASSIPSMNTEAFF. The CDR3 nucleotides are TGTGCCAGTAGTATCCCCAGCATGAACACTGAAGCTTTCTTT. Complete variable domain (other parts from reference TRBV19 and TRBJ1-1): DGGITQSPKYLFRKEGQNVTLSCEQNLNHDAMYWYRQDPGQGLRLIYYSQIVNDFQKGDIAEGYSVSREKKESFPLTVTSAQKNPTAFYLCASSIPSMNTEAFFGQGTRLTVV.

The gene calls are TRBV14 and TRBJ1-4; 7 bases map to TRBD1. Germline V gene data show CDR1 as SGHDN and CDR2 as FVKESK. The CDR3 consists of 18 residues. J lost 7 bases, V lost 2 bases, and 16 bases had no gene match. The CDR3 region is CASSQNAGGGDRAEKLFF. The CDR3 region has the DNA TGTGCCAGCAGCCAAAACGCAGGGGGTGGGGACCGCGCTGAAAAACTGTTTTTT.

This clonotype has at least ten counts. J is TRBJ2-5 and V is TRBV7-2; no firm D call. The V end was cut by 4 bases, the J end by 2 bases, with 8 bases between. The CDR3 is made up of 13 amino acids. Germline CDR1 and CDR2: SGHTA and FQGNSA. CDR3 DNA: TGTGCCAGCAGCTACGACGAGCAAGAGACCCAGTACTTC. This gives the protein CASSYDEQETQYF.

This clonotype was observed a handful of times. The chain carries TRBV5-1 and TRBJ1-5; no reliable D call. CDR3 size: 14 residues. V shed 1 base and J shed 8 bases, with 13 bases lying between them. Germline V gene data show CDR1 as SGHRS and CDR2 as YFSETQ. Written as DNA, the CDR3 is TGCGCCAGCAGCTTGTATATAGGGTCTAAGCCCCAGCATTTT. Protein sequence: CASSLYIGSKPQHF.

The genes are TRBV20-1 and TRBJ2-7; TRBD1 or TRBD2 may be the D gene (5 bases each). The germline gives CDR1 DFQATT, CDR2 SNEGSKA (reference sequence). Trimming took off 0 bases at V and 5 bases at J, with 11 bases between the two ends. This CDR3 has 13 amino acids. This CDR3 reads CSAREGLGDEQYF. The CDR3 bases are TGCAGTGCTAGAGAGGGGTTGGGGGACGAGCAGTACTTC.

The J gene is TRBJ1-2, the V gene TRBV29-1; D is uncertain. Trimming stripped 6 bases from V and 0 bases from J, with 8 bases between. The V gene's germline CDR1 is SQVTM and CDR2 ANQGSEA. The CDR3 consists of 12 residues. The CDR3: CSVTGTNYGYTF. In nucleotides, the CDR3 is TGCAGCGTCACTGGTACTAACTATGGCTACACCTTC.

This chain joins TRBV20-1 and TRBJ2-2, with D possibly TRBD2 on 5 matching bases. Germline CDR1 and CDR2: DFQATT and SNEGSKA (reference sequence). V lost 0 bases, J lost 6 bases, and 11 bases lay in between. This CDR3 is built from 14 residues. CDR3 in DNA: TGCAGTGCTAGAGATCTGAGGGCTCCCGGGGAGCTGTTTTTT. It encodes CSARDLRAPGELFF.

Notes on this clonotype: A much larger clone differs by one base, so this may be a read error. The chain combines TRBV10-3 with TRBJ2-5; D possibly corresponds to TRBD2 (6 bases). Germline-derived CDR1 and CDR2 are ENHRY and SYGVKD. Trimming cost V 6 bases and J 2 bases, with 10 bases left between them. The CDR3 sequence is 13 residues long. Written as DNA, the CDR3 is TGTGCCATCAGGTTACGGGGGCAAGAGACCCAGTACTTC. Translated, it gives CAIRLRGQETQYF.

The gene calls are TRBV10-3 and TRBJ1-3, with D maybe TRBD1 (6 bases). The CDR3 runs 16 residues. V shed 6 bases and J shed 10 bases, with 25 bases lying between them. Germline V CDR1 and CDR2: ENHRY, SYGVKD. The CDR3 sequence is CAIRGGAEGHKGTIYF. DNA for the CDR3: TGTGCCATCAGGGGAGGGGCTGAGGGACACAAAGGGACCATATATTTT.

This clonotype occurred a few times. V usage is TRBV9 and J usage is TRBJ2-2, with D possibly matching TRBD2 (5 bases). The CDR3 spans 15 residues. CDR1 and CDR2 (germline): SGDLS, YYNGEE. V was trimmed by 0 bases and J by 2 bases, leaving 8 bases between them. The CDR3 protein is CASSVGGFNTGELFF. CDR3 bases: TGTGCCAGCAGCGTAGGAGGGTTCAACACCGGGGAGCTGTTTTTT.

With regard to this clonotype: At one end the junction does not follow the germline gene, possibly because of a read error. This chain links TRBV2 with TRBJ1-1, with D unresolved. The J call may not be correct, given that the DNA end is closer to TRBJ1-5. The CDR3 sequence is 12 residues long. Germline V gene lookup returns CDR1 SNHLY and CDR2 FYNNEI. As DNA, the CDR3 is TGTGCCAGCAGTGAAGCGCTTCAGACCCAGCATTTT. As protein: CASSEALQTQHF.

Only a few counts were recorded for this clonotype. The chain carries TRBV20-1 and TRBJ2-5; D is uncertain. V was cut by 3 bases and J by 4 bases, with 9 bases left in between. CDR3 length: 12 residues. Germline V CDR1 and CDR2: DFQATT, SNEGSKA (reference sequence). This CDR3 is CSASPWAETQYF. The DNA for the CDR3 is TGCAGTGCTAGTCCCTGGGCAGAGACCCAGTACTTC.

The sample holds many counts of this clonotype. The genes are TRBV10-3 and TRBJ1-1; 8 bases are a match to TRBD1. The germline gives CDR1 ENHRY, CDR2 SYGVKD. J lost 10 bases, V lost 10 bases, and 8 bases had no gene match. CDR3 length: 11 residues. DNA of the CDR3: TGTGCCACCGGACAGGGAGCAGGAGCTTTCTTT. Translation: CATGQGAGAFF.

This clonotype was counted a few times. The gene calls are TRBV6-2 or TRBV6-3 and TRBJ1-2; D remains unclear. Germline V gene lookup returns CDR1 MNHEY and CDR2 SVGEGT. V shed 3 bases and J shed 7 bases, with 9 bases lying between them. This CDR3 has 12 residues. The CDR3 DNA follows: TGTGCCAGCAGTTATCGGGCCGTTGGCTACACCTTC. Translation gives CASSYRAVGYTF.

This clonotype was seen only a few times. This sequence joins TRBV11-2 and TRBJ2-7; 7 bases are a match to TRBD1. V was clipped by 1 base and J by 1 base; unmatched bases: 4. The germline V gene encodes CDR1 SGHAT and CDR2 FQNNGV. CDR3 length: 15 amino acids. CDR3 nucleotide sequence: TGTGCCAGCAGCTTAGCAGGGGGTAAATCCTACGAGCAGTACTTC. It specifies CASSLAGGKSYEQYF.

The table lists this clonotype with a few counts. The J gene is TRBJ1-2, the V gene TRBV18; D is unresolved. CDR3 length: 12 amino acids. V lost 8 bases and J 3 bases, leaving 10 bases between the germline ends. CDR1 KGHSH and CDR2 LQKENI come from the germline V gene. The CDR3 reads CASRRSDYGYTF. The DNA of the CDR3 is TGTGCCAGCCGACGGTCGGACTATGGCTACACCTTC.

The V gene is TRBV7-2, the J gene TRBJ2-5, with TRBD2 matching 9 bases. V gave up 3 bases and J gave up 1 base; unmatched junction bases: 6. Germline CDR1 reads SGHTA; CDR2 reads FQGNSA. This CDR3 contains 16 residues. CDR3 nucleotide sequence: TGTGCCAGCAGCTTCGGGCGGGGGGGGGCCCAAGAGACCCAGTACTTC. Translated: CASSFGRGGAQETQYF.

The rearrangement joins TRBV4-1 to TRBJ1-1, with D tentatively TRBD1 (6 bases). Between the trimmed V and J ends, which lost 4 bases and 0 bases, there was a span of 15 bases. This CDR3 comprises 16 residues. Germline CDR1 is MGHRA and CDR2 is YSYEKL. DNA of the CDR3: TGCGCCAGCAGCCTGAAGAGGGGGGAGGTGAACACTGAAGCTTTCTTT. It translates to CASSLKRGEVNTEAFF.

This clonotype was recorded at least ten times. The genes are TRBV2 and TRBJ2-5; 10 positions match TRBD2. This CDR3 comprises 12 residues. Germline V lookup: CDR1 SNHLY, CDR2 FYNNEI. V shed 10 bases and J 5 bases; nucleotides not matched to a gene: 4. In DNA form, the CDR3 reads TGTGCCACAGTACTAGCGGGGGAGACCCAGTACTTC. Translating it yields CATVLAGETQYF.

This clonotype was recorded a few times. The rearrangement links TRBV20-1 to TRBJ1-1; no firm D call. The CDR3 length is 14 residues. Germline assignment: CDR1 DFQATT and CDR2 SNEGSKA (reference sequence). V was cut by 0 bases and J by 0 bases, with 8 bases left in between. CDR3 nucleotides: TGCAGTGCTAGAGAACAGATGATGAACACTGAAGCTTTCTTT. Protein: CSAREQMMNTEAFF.